This TCR beta chain was documented in a study of T cell responses to AZD1222 COVID-19 vaccine. Germline loops: CDR1 MDHEN, CDR2 SYDVKM. V was trimmed by 1 base and J by 2 bases, leaving 12 bases between them. This CDR3 has 17 amino acids. Study findings and constraints: Clonal diversity was possibly underestimated, and white British individuals and females predominated among donors.

TCRdb's copy holds only in-frame clones and misses some; the assay was immunoSEQ multiplex PCR. The sample yields over 100,000 clones, over 75% seen once. Comments on this clone: The antigen remains undetermined.

This receptor was taken from an adult in good health. This chain connects TRBV28 to TRBJ2-6; D may be TRBD1 (6 bases). The material sequenced was peripheral blood, taken on day 0 of MenACWY control vaccination. The CDR3 sequence: CASSLFFPGAGANVLTF. The DNA for the CDR3 is TGTGCCAGCAGTTTATTCTTCCCAGGGGCTGGGGCCAACGTCCTGACTTTC.